This TCR beta chain appears in the sequencing data of a study of CD8 T cells in Susac syndrome. Sequencing of TCR beta drew on CD8+ and CD4+ T cells from blood. Both CD4+ and CD8+ T cells were negatively isolated, and TEMRA cells underwent FACS enrichment. Random hexamers were used to reverse transcribe roughly 0.45 to 1 ug of RNA. Multiplex immunoSEQ PCR targeted 54 Vbeta and 13 Jbeta TCR beta segments. In TCRdb, the immunoSEQ multiplex PCR reads were re-called with MiXCR into one record per CDR3 protein. The sample has roughly 200,000 distinct CDR3 sequences, approximately 96% seen once; the top ten hold 0.093%. The TCR comes from a human donor with multiple sclerosis. The source material was CD4+ T cells from PBMCs.

DNA for the CDR3: TGTGCCTGGAGTGCCGGGACAGGGCGTTACTCACCCCTCCACTTT. Protein sequence: CAWSAGTGRYSPLHF. The chain is built from TRBV30 and TRBJ1-6; 9 bases fit TRBD1. Germline V gene lookup returns CDR1 GTSNPN and CDR2 SVGIG (reference sequence). The V segment lost 1 base and the J segment 10 bases; nucleotides outside the gene matches: 8. The CDR3 is made up of 15 amino acids.